This passage covers 14 T cell receptor beta chains from one sample sequenced in a study of T cells in Graves' hyperthyroidism and ophthalmopathy. The TCR beta CDR3 regions underwent amplification using RNA transcripts as the source. In the first-round RT-PCR of the TCR CDR3, the HTBI primer set was used. Using its own MiXCR run on the multiplex PCR reads, TCRdb lists one record per CDR3 protein. The sample consists of approximately 250,000 distinct CDR3 sequences, over 20% of them appearing once. Sequencing was performed on blood. These receptors all stem from a woman aged 40 to 50 with Graves' ophthalmopathy.

CDR3 amino acids: CAISERSEQETQYF. The CDR3 bases are TGTGCCATCAGTGAGAGGTCCGAACAAGAGACCCAGTACTTC. The chain carries TRBV10-3 and TRBJ2-5; D call uncertain. This CDR3 spans 14 amino acids. The V end lost 2 bases, the J end lost 2 bases, and 9 bases lay between the germline ends. Looked up from germline, CDR1 is ENHRY and CDR2 is SYGVKD.

The sample holds many counts of this clonotype. The V gene is TRBV28, the J gene TRBJ1-5, with D maybe TRBD1 (6 bases). The CDR3 consists of 15 residues. Germline CDR1 reads MDHEN; CDR2 reads SYDVKM. Trimming left V 6 bases short and J 6 bases short, with 18 bases between. The CDR3 sequence is CASSRSQGGTQPQHF. As DNA, the CDR3 is TGTGCCAGCAGCCGTTCACAGGGAGGGACTCAGCCCCAGCATTTT. Combining the CDR3 with reference TRBV28 and TRBJ1-5 gives the whole variable domain DVKVTQSSRYLVKRTGEKVFLECVQDMDHENMFWYRQDPGLGLRLIYFSYDVKMKEKGDIPEGYSVSREKKERFSLILESASTNQTSMYLCASSRSQGGTQPQHFGDGTRLSIL.

This clonotype appeared a few times. With a much larger clone just one base away, this may be a read error. The J gene is TRBJ2-3, the V gene TRBV6-1; TRBD1 might be the D (5 bases). The CDR3 has 14 amino acids. The germline gives CDR1 MNHNS, CDR2 SASEGT. V shed 0 bases and J shed 4 bases, with 8 bases lying between them. CDR3 protein: CASSEAGRSDTQYF. CDR3 sequence (DNA): TGTGCCAGCAGTGAAGCGGGGCGCTCAGATACGCAGTATTTT.

This clonotype is a singleton in its sample. V is TRBV6-1 and J is TRBJ2-5, with unresolved D. V lost 6 bases and J lost 2, with 13 bases in between. Germline V lookup: CDR1 MNHNS, CDR2 SASEGT. The length of the CDR3 is 14 residues. DNA of the CDR3: TGTGCCAGCAGACAAGCAGGCGGTCAAGAGACCCAGTACTTC. Its protein product is CASRQAGGQETQYF.

The chain recombines TRBV19 with TRBJ1-2; 10 bases are a match to TRBD1. The CDR3 is 15 residues long. Germline V gene lookup returns CDR1 LNHDA and CDR2 SQIVND (reference sequence). Trimming took 5 bases from V and 3 from J; bases not matched to a gene: 6. The CDR3 loop reads CASSPAGTGDYGYTF. CDR3 coding DNA: TGTGCCAGTAGTCCCGCCGGGACAGGGGACTATGGCTACACCTTC.

The chain links TRBV11-2 to TRBJ1-5; perhaps TRBD1 as D (5 bases). Trimming stripped 3 bases from V and 1 base from J, with 7 bases between. There are 14 residues in the CDR3. Germline assignment: CDR1 SGHAT and CDR2 FQNNGV. The CDR3 sequence: CASSLTESNQPQHF. The DNA for the CDR3 is TGTGCCAGCAGCTTGACAGAGAGCAATCAGCCCCAGCATTTT.

This clonotype was seen many times. This rearrangement joins TRBV4-1 to TRBJ1-1; TRBD1 matches at 8 bases. Germline V CDR1 and CDR2: MGHRA, YSYEKL. The CDR3 runs to 18 residues. The V and J ends lost 4 bases and 0 bases, in that order; junction bases with no gene match: 13. The CDR3 here is CASSRPSRTGLMNTEAFF. DNA for the CDR3: TGCGCCAGCAGCCGCCCGTCTCGGACAGGGCTCATGAACACTGAAGCTTTCTTT.

The CDR3 bases are TGTGCCAGCAGGGGGGTATTGAACACTGAAGCTTTCTTT. Translating gives CASRGVLNTEAFF. The chain couples TRBV6-4 to TRBJ1-1; D possibly corresponds to TRBD1 (5 bases). Germline V gene data show CDR1 as MRHNA and CDR2 as SNTAGT. The CDR3 is made up of 13 amino acids. V was shortened by 6 bases and J by 0 bases, with 8 bases between the two germline ends.

This clonotype was seen repeatedly, ten times or more. The chain couples TRBV7-3 to TRBJ2-5; D gene unclear. V lost 2 bases, J lost 13 bases, and 14 bases lay in between. Per germline, CDR1 SGHTA and CDR2 FQGTGA. The CDR3 loop spans 12 amino acids. This CDR3 is CASSLGSPAAYF. The CDR3 DNA follows: TGTGCCAGCAGCTTAGGTAGCCCCGCCGCGTACTTC.

This clonotype was recorded many times. V and J are TRBV2 and TRBJ2-3; 9 bases agree with TRBD2. Trimming cost V 11 bases and J 2 bases; bases outside gene matches: 11. CDR1 is SNHLY and CDR2 is FYNNEI in the germline V gene. The CDR3 length is 15 residues. In DNA form, the CDR3 reads TGTGCCGGCAAGGCGCTAGCGGGGCACACAGATACGCAGTATTTT. Its protein is CAGKALAGHTDTQYF. The full variable domain, its missing parts supplied by reference TRBV2 and TRBJ2-3, is EPEVTQTPSHQVTQMGQEVILRCVPISNHLYFYWYRQILGQKVEFLVSFYNNEISEKSEIFDDQFSVERPDGSNFTLKIRSTKLEDSAMYFCAGKALAGHTDTQYFGPGTRLTVL.

In this sample, this clonotype turned up many times. V and J are TRBV20-1 and TRBJ1-1; D is unresolved. The CDR3 consists of 13 residues. Germline CDR1 reads DFQATT; CDR2 reads SNEGSKA (reference sequence). Trimming removed 3 bases from V and 1 base from J, with 9 bases in between. CDR3: CSASRQPNTEAFF. CDR3 DNA sequence: TGCAGTGCTAGTCGTCAGCCGAACACTGAAGCTTTCTTT.

Ten or more counts support this clonotype. A read error may be the cause here, since a much bigger clone is one base away. This rearrangement joins TRBV20-1 to TRBJ1-2; D is unclear. The germline V gene has CDR1 DFQATT and CDR2 SNEGSKA (reference sequence). The CDR3 runs to 12 residues. Trimming removed 1 base at V and 5 bases at J, with 8 bases between. CDR3 loop: CSARAGPYGYTF. CDR3 nucleotides: TGCAGTGCTAGAGCAGGCCCTTATGGCTACACCTTC.

This clonotype occurred many times. This rearrangement joins TRBV6-5 to TRBJ1-1, with D possibly matching TRBD1 (6 bases). Germline-derived CDR1 and CDR2 are MNHEY and SVGAGI. The CDR3 length is 14 residues. Trimming took off 8 bases at V and 5 bases at J, with 18 bases between the two ends. The CDR3 DNA is TGTGCCAGCGGGTACGGGGGCCAGGGAACTGAAGCTTTCTTT. Amino acids: CASGYGGQGTEAFF.

V and J are TRBV5-1 and TRBJ1-2; D is perhaps TRBD1 (5 bases). This CDR3 is built from 12 residues. Trimming left V 7 bases short and J 0 bases short, with 7 bases between. CDR1 is SGHRS, CDR2 YFSETQ, per germline. The CDR3 spells CASRQTNYGYTF. The CDR3 bases are TGCGCCAGCCGACAGACTAACTATGGCTACACCTTC.